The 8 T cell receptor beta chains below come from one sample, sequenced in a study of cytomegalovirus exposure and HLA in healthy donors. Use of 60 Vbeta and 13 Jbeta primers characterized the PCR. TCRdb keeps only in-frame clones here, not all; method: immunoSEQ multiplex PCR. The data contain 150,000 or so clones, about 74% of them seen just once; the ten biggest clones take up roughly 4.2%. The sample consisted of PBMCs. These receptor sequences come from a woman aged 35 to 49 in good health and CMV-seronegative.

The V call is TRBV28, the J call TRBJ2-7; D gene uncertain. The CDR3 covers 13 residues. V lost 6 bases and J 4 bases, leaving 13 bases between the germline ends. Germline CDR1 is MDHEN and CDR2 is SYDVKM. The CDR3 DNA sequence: TGTGCCAGCAGACAAACAGTTCAGTACGAGCAGTACTTC. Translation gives CASRQTVQYEQYF.

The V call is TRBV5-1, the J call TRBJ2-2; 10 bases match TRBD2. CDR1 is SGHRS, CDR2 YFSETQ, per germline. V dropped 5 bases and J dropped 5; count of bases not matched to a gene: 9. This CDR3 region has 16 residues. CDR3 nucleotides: TGCGCCAGCAGTCAGCTTAGCGGGGGGTCTACCGGGGAGCTGTTTTTT. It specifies CASSQLSGGSTGELFF.

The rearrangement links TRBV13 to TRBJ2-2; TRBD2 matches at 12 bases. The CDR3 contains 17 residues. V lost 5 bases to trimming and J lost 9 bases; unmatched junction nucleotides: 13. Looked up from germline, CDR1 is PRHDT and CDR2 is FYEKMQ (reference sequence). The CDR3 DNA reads TGTGCCAGCAGCCTTGGACTAGCGGGAAGCAGGCGCAGGGAGCTGTTTTTT. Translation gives CASSLGLAGSRRRELFF.

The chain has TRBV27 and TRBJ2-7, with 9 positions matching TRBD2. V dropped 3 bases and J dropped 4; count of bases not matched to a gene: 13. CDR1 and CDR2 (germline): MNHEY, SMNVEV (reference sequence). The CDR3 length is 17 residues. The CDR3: CASSFRLRGGKTYEQYF. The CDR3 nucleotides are TGTGCCAGCAGTTTTCGACTGCGGGGGGGCAAAACGTACGAGCAGTACTTC.

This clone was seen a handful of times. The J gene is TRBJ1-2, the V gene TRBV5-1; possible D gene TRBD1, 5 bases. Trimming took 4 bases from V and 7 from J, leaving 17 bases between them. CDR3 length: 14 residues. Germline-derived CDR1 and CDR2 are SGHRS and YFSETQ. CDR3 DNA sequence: TGCGCCAGCAGCCCAGGGTCTCTATGGGGTGGCTACACCTTC. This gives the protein CASSPGSLWGGYTF.

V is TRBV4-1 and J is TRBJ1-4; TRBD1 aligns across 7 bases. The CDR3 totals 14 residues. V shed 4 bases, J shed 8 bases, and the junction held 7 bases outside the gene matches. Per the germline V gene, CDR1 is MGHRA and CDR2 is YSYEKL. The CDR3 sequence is CASSLGTGDEKLFF. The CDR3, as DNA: TGCGCCAGCAGCCTTGGAACAGGGGACGAAAAACTGTTTTTT.

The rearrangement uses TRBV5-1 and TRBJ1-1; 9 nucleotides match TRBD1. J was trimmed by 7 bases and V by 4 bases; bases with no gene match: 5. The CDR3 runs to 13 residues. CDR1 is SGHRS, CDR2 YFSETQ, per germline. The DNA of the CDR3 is TGCGCCAGCAGCGTGGGACAGGGCAGTGAAGCTTTCTTT. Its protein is CASSVGQGSEAFF.

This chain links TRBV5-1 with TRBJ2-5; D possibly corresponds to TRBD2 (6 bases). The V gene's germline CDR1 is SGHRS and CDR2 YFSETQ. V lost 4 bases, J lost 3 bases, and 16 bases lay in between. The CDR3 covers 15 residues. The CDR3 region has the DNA TGCGCCAGCAGCAGCCGGGACTCTCTGGAAGAGACCCAGTACTTC. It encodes CASSSRDSLEETQYF.